A single sample is the source of the 18 T cell receptor beta chains below, sequenced in a study of CD8+CD57+ T cells in acquired aplastic anemia. Both TCR beta VDJ combination and CDR3 sequence profiling were carried out. Genomic DNA was the template for this profiling. TCRdb reprocessed the reads via MiXCR and lists one record per CDR3 protein. This table holds roughly 170,000 distinct CDR3 sequences, about 60% found once. Specimen: sorted CD4+, CD8+, or CD8+CD57+ T cells (not recorded which) from PBMCs. The source of these receptors is a human donor in good health.

This chain uses TRBV15 with TRBJ1-1; 8 bases line up with TRBD1. Germline V gene data show CDR1 as LNHNV and CDR2 as YYDKDF (reference sequence). The V gene end was trimmed by 1 base and the J gene end by 3 bases; junction bases not matched to a gene: 4. CDR3 size: 15 residues. The DNA of the CDR3 is TGTGCCACCAGCAGAGGCGTACAGGGGGACACTGAAGCTTTCTTT. Translating gives CATSRGVQGDTEAFF.

The CDR3 nucleotides are TGCAGCGTTATGGGGGTAGCGTCCTACGAGCAGTACTTC. Translated: CSVMGVASYEQYF. This chain uses TRBV29-1 with TRBJ2-7, with D tentatively TRBD1 or TRBD2 (5 bases each). In germline, CDR1 is SQVTM, CDR2 ANQGSEA. Trimming took off 5 bases at V and 1 base at J, with 12 bases between the two ends. The CDR3 contains 13 residues.

The chain couples TRBV10-3 to TRBJ2-1; 12 nucleotides match TRBD1. Germline assignment: CDR1 ENHRY and CDR2 SYGVKD. The CDR3 is 14 residues long. The trim removed 8 bases at V and 7 bases at J, leaving 6 bases unmatched. The CDR3: CAILGTGGMNEQFF. The CDR3 DNA follows: TGTGCCATCTTGGGGACAGGGGGCATGAATGAGCAGTTCTTC.

This clonotype has at least ten counts. The chain joins TRBV25-1 to TRBJ2-5; the D call may be TRBD1 or TRBD2 (6 bases each). Trimming cost V 4 bases and J 4 bases, with 10 bases left between them. CDR3 size: 13 residues. Germline CDR1 MGHDK, CDR2 SYGVNS. CDR3: CASSAPGAETQYF. The CDR3 DNA reads as TGTGCCAGCAGTGCCCCGGGGGCAGAGACCCAGTACTTC.

This rearrangement joins TRBV5-4 to TRBJ2-7; no clear D gene. The CDR3 is 14 amino acids. V lost 1 base, J lost 7 bases, and 15 bases lay in between. Germline values: CDR1 SGHNT, CDR2 YYREEE (reference sequence). CDR3 in amino acids: CASSLTKGLREQYF. The CDR3 DNA reads TGTGCCAGCAGCTTGACGAAGGGCCTACGAGAGCAGTACTTC.

Turning to this clonotype: One end of the junction varies from germline; a read error may be responsible. The rearrangement joins TRBV20-1 to TRBJ1-5; D possibly corresponds to TRBD1 (6 bases). The CDR3 sequence is 15 residues long. Per the germline V gene, CDR1 is DFQATT and CDR2 is SNEGSKA (reference sequence). CDR3 region: CSARVVGAGNQPQHF. CDR3 in DNA: TGCAGTGCTAGAGTTGTGGGGGCCGGCAATCAGCCTCAGCATTTT.

This clonotype was seen ten or more times. V is TRBV6-6 and J is TRBJ1-2; no definite D call. Per the germline V gene, CDR1 is MNHNY and CDR2 is SVGAGI (reference sequence). V gave up 5 bases and J gave up 8 bases, with 9 bases separating them. There are 11 residues in the CDR3. CDR3 residues: CASSPFEGYTF. DNA for the CDR3: TGTGCCAGCAGTCCGTTTGAGGGCTACACCTTC.

CDR3 in amino acids: CATSEGNSNQPQHF. The CDR3 DNA is TGTGCCACCAGCGAGGGTAATAGCAATCAGCCCCAGCATTTT. The chain carries TRBV15 and TRBJ1-5, with D unclear. Looked up from germline, CDR1 is LNHNV and CDR2 is YYDKDF (reference sequence). V dropped 5 bases and J dropped 0 bases, with 8 bases sitting between them. CDR3 size: 14 residues.

The V call is TRBV10-1, the J call TRBJ2-7; D remains unclear. The CDR3 runs 13 residues. The V gene's germline CDR1 is WNHNN and CDR2 SYGVQD (reference sequence). Deletions cut 4 bases from V and 0 bases from J, with 7 bases between. CDR3 in DNA: TGCGCCAGCAGTGCCGCCTACTCCTACGAGCAGTACTTC. Its protein product is CASSAAYSYEQYF.

This clonotype was recorded at least ten times. V gene TRBV6-5 combines with J gene TRBJ2-5, with 7 bases lining up with TRBD1. Per germline, CDR1 MNHEY and CDR2 SVGAGI. The CDR3 is 14 amino acids. J gave up 3 bases and V 6 bases, and 7 bases lay outside the gene matches. CDR3: CASRTTGYEETQYF. In DNA, the CDR3 is TGTGCCAGCAGAACGACAGGGTACGAAGAGACCCAGTACTTC.

This clonotype is a singleton in its sample. V usage is TRBV19 and J usage is TRBJ1-2; TRBD1 is a possible D gene (6 bases). The CDR3 spans 14 residues. Germline CDR1 is LNHDA and CDR2 is SQIVND (reference sequence). V was clipped by 3 bases and J by 5 bases, with 13 bases between them. CDR3 DNA: TGTGCCAGTAGTATTTGGACAGAACAGTATGGCTACACCTTC. It encodes CASSIWTEQYGYTF.

As to this clonotype: This may arise from a read error, as a much more abundant clone is one base away. The gene calls are TRBV5-1 and TRBJ2-1; D might be TRBD2 (6 bases). This CDR3 has 15 residues. Per the germline V gene, CDR1 is SGHRS and CDR2 is YFSETQ. CDR3 sequence reads: CANSLAGGPGNEQFF. CDR3 coding DNA: TGTGCCAACAGCCTAGCTGGAGGGCCAGGGAATGAGCAGTTCTTC.

Worth noting for this clonotype: The conserved phenylalanine or tryptophan is not found at the CDR3 terminus, so this likely reflects a read error. The DNA is left out, because the CDR3 cannot be placed on it with certainty; the CDR3 is given as TCRdb lists it. V usage is TRBV7-3 and J usage is TRBJ1-6. The CDR3 is made up of 11 amino acids, end residues included. Germline V gives CDR1 SGHTA, CDR2 FQGTGA. CDR3 loop: CASSPDHDGHS.

This clonotype was seen repeatedly, ten times or more. This chain links TRBV4-3 with TRBJ2-2; D gene uncertain. The CDR3 totals 15 residues. Germline lookup yields CDR1 LGHNA and CDR2 YSLEER. Trimming stripped 0 bases from V and 0 bases from J, with 5 bases between. CDR3 sequence (DNA): TGCGCCAGCAGCCAAGATCAAGCGAACACCGGGGAGCTGTTTTTT. Translation: CASSQDQANTGELFF.

The V call is TRBV7-3, the J call TRBJ2-2; the match to TRBD1 covers 8 bases. CDR1 SGHTA and CDR2 FQGTGA come from the germline V gene. With V trimmed by 5 bases and J by 4 bases, 6 bases remained unmatched. The length of the CDR3 is 15 residues. The CDR3 here is CASSQQGGSTGELFF. Written as DNA, the CDR3 is TGTGCCAGCAGCCAACAGGGGGGAAGCACCGGGGAGCTGTTTTTT.

This clonotype was counted many times. J is TRBJ2-7 and V is TRBV5-6; D uncertain. Trimming left V 1 base short and J 3 bases short, with 8 bases between. The CDR3 runs 13 residues. Looked up from germline, CDR1 is SGHDT and CDR2 is YYEEEE. CDR3 coding DNA: TGTGCCAGCAGCTTGATAAGGGACTACGAGCAGTACTTC. This sequence encodes CASSLIRDYEQYF. Full variable domain (missing parts from reference TRBV5-6 and TRBJ2-7): DAGVTQSPTHLIKTRGQQVTLRCSPKSGHDTVSWYQQALGQGPQFIFQYYEEEERQRGNFPDRFSGHQFPNYSSELNVNALLLGDSALYLCASSLIRDYEQYFGPGTRLTVT.

CDR3 nucleotide sequence: TGTGCCAGCAGCCAAATCAGGGGGGACGGCTCTTCACCCCTCCACTTT. Protein product: CASSQIRGDGSSPLHF. V is TRBV14 and J is TRBJ1-6; 7 bases are a match to TRBD1. The CDR3 contains 16 residues. V shed 2 bases and J 9 bases; nucleotides not matched to a gene: 10. The germline V gene has CDR1 SGHDN and CDR2 FVKESK.

CDR3 sequence: CASSLPGDLYNEQFF. DNA of the CDR3: TGTGCCAGCAGTTTACCCGGGGATCTCTACAATGAGCAGTTCTTC. The rearrangement links TRBV7-9 to TRBJ2-1; weak D call: TRBD2 (5 bases). This CDR3 has 15 residues. The germline gives CDR1 SEHNR, CDR2 FQNEAQ (reference sequence). Trimming left V 6 bases short and J 3 bases short, with 15 bases between.